This T cell receptor beta chain was captured in a study of blood T cell repertoires in COVID-19. Across the whole study: Samples taken during acute and convalescent COVID-19 were collected in the United States, Italy and Spain.

Original processing notes: By means of reference gene primer amplification, nucleated cell counts were estimated. Measured with immunoSEQ multiplex PCR; TCRdb has only the in-frame clones, and not every one. That table furnishes V, J and clone size, whereas the DNA furnished D and trimming. Among 96,000 or so clones listed, about 90% were seen once. The Seattle patients, enrolled during active infection, were followed longitudinally. The V end lost 3 bases, the J end lost 0 bases, and 26 bases lay between the germline ends. CDR1 and CDR2 from the germline V gene are KGHSH and LQKENI. The CDR3 consists of 20 residues.

The sequencing input was peripheral blood. The genes are TRBV18 and TRBJ1-2; D is ambiguous. This clonotype was obtained from a human donor with COVID-19, enrolled during active disease. The donor label of this sample is uncertain. This CDR3 is CASSPQFNVLELLANYGYTF. Written as DNA, the CDR3 is TGTGCCAGCTCACCGCAATTTAACGTTTTGGAGCTACTTGCTAACTATGGCTACACCTTC.